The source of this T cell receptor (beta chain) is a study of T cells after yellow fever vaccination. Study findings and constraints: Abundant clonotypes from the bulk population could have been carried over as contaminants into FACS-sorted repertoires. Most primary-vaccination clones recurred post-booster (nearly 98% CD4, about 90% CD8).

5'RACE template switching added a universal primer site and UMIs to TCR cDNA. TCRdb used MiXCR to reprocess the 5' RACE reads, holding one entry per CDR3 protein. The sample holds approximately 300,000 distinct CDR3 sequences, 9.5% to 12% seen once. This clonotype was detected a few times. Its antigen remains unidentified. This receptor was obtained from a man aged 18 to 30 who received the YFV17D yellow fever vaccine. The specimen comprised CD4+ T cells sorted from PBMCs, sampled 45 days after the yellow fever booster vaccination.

The CDR3 DNA is TGCGCCAGCAGCTTTGACACAAACACTGAAGCTTTCTTT. This gives the protein CASSFDTNTEAFF. The chain has TRBV5-1 and TRBJ1-1; D remains unclear. CDR1 and CDR2 (germline): SGHRS, YFSETQ. There are 13 residues in the CDR3. V lost 2 bases and J 2 bases, leaving 7 bases between the germline ends.